The clone carrying this T cell receptor (beta chain) turned up a few times. Antigen: not known. The data were taken from a study of T cell repertoires in cytomegalovirus infection. Study details: Selection of CMV epitopes for the study included recently identified HLA-C-restricted and well-studied HLA-B-restricted ones. It can be stated that public TCR beta signatures indicated CMV infection as well as a matching HLA type.

Whole-study results and caveats: People with CMV and the relevant HLA were identified by cumulative public TCR beta family frequency. The ex vivo response was dominated by HLA-C-restricted CMV-specific TCR beta clonotypes.

V was shortened by 0 bases and J by 1 base, with 12 bases between the two germline ends. This CDR3 comprises 17 residues. Looked up from germline, CDR1 is LGHDT and CDR2 is YNNKEL (reference sequence). Via MiXCR, TCRdb re-called the reads, giving one row per CDR3 protein. The table lists some 590,000 distinct CDR3 sequences, about 40% of them singletons, with 48% in the top ten. The TCR originated in a human donor in good health (CMV status not recorded). Some clones in this sample may be carry-over from other donors' samples. The sample was cultured PBMCs, taken from culture after CMV antigen stimulation. This chain uses TRBV3-1 with TRBJ2-2; D is undetermined. The CDR3 DNA reads TGTGCCAGCAGCCAAGATCCTTTTGGGATGAACACCGGGGAGCTGTTTTTT. It specifies CASSQDPFGMNTGELFF.